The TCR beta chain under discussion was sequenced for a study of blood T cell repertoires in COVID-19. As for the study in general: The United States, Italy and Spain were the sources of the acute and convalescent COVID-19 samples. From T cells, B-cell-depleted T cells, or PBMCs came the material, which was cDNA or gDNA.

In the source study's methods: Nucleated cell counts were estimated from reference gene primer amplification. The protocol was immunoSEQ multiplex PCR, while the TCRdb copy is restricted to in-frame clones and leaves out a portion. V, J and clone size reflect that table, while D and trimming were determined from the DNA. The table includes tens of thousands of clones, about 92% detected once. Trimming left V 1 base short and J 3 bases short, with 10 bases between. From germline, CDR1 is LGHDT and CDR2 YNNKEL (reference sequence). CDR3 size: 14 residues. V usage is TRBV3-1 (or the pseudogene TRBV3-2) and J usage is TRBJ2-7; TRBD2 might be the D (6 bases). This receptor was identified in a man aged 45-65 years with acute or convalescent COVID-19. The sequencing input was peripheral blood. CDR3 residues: CASSQVGGDYEQYF. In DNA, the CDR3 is TGTGCCAGCAGCCAAGTTGGAGGGGACTACGAGCAGTACTTC.